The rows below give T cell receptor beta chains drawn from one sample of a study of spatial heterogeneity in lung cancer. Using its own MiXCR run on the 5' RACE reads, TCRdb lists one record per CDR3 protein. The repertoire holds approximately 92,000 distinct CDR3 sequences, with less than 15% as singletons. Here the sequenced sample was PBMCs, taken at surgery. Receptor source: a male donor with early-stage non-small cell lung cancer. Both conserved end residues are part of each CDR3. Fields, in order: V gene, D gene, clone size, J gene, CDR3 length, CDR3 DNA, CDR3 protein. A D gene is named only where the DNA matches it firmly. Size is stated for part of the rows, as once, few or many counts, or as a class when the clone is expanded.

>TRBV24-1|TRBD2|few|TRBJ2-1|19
TGTGCCACCAGTGATTTCGCGACTAGCGGGGGTTCCTCCTACAATGAGCAGTTCTTC
CATSDFATSGGSSYNEQFF
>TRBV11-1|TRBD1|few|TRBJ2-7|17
TGTGCCAGCAGCTTAGCTAACCCGGGACAGGGGTTCTACGAGCAGTACTTC
CASSLANPGQGFYEQYF
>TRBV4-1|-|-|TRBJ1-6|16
TGCGCCAGCAGGCGAACTAAGACAGGCGAGGGTTCACCCCTCCACTTT
CASRRTKTGEGSPLHF
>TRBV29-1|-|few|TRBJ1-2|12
TGCAGCGCCCCAGGGTCTAACTATGGCTACACCTTC
CSAPGSNYGYTF
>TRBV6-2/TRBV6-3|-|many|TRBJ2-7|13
TGTGCCAGCAGAAAGGGGACTCCTGGGGAGCAGTACTTC
CASRKGTPGEQYF
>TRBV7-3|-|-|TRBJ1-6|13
TGTGCCAGCAGCTCGACTACCAATTCACCCCTCCACTTT
CASSSTTNSPLHF
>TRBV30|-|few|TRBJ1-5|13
TGTGCCTGGAGTGTGGCTTACAATCAGCCCCAGCATTTT
CAWSVAYNQPQHF
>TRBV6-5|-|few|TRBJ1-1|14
TGTGCCAGCAGTTACCGGGCAGAAAACACTGAAGCTTTCTTT
CASSYRAENTEAFF
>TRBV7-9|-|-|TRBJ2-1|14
TGTGCCAGCAGCTTACCCGCCCGGCTTGGTGAGCAGTTCTTC
CASSLPARLGEQFF
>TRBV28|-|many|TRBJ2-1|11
TGTGCCAGCAGTCCCGGATGGGAGCAGTTCTTC
CASSPGWEQFF
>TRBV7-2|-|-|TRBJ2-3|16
TGTGCCAGCAGCCGAATACAGGGACGCAGCACAGATACGCAGTATTTT
CASSRIQGRSTDTQYF
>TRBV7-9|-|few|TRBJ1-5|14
TGTGCCAGCAGCTACGGGCCTAGCAATCAGCCCCAGCATTTT
CASSYGPSNQPQHF
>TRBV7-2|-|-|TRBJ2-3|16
TGTGCCAGCAAGCTAGGTCCGGGGACTAGCACAGATACGCAGTATTTT
CASKLGPGTSTDTQYF
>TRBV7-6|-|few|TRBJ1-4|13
TGTGCCAGCAGTCTCAGAGGGGGAGAAAAACTGTTTTTT
CASSLRGGEKLFF
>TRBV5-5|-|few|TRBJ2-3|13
TGTGCCAGCAGCTTGCGGATCACAGATACGCAGTATTTT
CASSLRITDTQYF
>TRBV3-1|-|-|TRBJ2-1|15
TGTGCCAGCAGCCAAGTTCAGTACACCTACAATGAGCAGTTCTTC
CASSQVQYTYNEQFF
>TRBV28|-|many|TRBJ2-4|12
TGTGCCAGCAGAGTACCCAAAAACATTCAGTACTTC
CASRVPKNIQYF
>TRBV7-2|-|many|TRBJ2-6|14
TGTGCCAGCAGCCTCGAGGCCGGGGCGCCCGTCCTGACTTTC
CASSLEAGAPVLTF
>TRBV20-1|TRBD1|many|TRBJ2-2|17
TGCAGTGCTAGAGGGACAGGGGCGGTCAAAAACACCGGGGAGCTGTTTTTT
CSARGTGAVKNTGELFF
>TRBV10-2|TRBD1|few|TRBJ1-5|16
TGCGCCACCAAGGGAGCAGGGGGTTTAGGCAATCAGCCCCAGCATTTT
CATKGAGGLGNQPQHF
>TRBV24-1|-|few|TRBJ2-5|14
TGTGCCACCAGTCGGAGCGAAATGGTGGAGACCCAGTACTTC
CATSRSEMVETQYF
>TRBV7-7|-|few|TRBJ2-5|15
TGTGCTAGCAGCTTTAACGCTGGGGGCCAAGAGACCCAGTACTTC
CASSFNAGGQETQYF
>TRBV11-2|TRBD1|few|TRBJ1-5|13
TGTGCCAGCAGCCGAAGACAGGGGGCATCCCAGCATTTT
CASSRRQGASQHF
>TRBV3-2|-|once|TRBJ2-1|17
TGTGCCAGCAGCCAAGAATATTCTAGCGGGAGAATGGAAATGCAGTTCTTC
CASSQEYSSGRMEMQFF
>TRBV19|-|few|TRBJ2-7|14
TGTGCCAGTGCCCCAGGGGTCCAGCTAGGGGAGCAGTACTTC
CASAPGVQLGEQYF
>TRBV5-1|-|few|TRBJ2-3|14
TGCGCCAGCAGGAATGATTATAGCACAGATACGCAGTATTTT
CASRNDYSTDTQYF
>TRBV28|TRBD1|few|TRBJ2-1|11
TGTGCCAGTAACAGGGGGAATGAGCAGTTCTTC
CASNRGNEQFF
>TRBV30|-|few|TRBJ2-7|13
TGTGCCTGGAGTGTAGCAGATCTGGGCGAGCAGTACTTC
CAWSVADLGEQYF
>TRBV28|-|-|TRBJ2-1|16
TGTGCCAGCAGTTTAAGCAGGGGCCAGATCTACAATGAGCAGTTCTTC
CASSLSRGQIYNEQFF
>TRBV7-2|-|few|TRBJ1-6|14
TGTGCCAGCAGCTTGGGGACGTTTGGTTCACCCCTCCACTTT
CASSLGTFGSPLHF
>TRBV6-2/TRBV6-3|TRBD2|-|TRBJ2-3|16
TGTGCCAGCAGTTTGGATAGCGGGAGTCCGTCAGATACGCAGTATTTT
CASSLDSGSPSDTQYF
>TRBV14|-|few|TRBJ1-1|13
TGTGCCAGCAGCCAGGGGTATGCTAATGAAGCTTTCTTT
CASSQGYANEAFF
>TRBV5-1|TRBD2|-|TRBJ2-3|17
TGCGCCAGCAGCCCGAGGACTAGCGGGGCCTTAACAGATACGCAGTATTTT
CASSPRTSGALTDTQYF
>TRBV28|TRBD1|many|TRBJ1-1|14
TGTGCCAGCAGGTTGGGACAGGGAAACACTGAAGCTTTCTTT
CASRLGQGNTEAFF
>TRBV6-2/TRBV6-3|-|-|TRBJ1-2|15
TGTGCCAGCAGTTACTCAGTCCAGGACTACTATGGCTACACCTTC
CASSYSVQDYYGYTF
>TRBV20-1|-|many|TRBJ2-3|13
TGCAGTGCTGTGGGCGGGGGCACAGATACGCAGTATTTT
CSAVGGGTDTQYF
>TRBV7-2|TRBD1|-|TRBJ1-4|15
TGTGCCAGCAACCTTGCAGGGACAGGCGGTGAAAAACTGTTTTTT
CASNLAGTGGEKLFF
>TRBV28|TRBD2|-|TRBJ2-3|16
TGTGCCAGCAGTATCAGACTAGCGGGAGGGACAGATACGCAGTATTTT
CASSIRLAGGTDTQYF
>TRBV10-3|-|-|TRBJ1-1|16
TGTGCCATCAGTGAGGTCCAGGGGCGGAAGAACACTGAAGCTTTCTTT
CAISEVQGRKNTEAFF
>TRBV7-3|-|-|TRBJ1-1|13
TGTGCCAGCAGCAGGGGATTGAACACTGAAGCTTTCTTT
CASSRGLNTEAFF
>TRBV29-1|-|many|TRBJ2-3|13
TGCAGCGCCGCCCTTGGGGGCACAGATACGCAGTATTTT
CSAALGGTDTQYF
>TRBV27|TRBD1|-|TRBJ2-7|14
TGTGCCAGCAGTCTCGGACAGGCTAGTTACGAGCAGTACTTC
CASSLGQASYEQYF
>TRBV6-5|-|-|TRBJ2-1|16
TGTGCCAGCAGTTCGAGCGACGGGTTGACTTACAATGAGCAGTTCTTC
CASSSSDGLTYNEQFF
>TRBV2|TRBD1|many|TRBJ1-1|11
TGTGCCAGCACGCAGGGGGCGCGGATGGACTTT
CASTQGARMDF
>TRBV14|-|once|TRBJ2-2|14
TGTGCCAGCAGCCTCAAGATTAACACCGGGGAGCTGTTTTTT
CASSLKINTGELFF
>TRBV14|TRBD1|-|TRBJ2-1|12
TGTGCCAGCAGCCCGAAGGGGACAGGGTTGTTCTTC
CASSPKGTGLFF
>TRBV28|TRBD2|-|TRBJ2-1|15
TGTGCCAGCAGTTTTAGCGGGGCCAGAGGTGGTGAGCAGTTCTTC
CASSFSGARGGEQFF
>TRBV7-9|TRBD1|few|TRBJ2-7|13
TGTGCCAGCAGCTTAGTATCAGGGGGAGAGCAGTACTTC
CASSLVSGGEQYF
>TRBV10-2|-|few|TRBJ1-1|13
TGCGCCAGTGTGACGGACATGAACACTGAAGCTTTCTTT
CASVTDMNTEAFF
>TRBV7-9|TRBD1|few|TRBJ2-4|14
TGTGCCAGCAGCTTAAACAGGGGAGTAGACATTCAGTACTTC
CASSLNRGVDIQYF
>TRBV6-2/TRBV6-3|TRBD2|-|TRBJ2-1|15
TGTGCCAGCAGTTACCCTAGCGGTGATGGTAATGAGCAGTTCTTC
CASSYPSGDGNEQFF
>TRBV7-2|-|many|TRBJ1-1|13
TGTGCCAGCAGCCGACAGATGAACACTGAAGCTTTCTTT
CASSRQMNTEAFF
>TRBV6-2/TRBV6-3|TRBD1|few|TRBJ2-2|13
TGTGCCAGCGGGACAGTGAACACCGGGGAGCTGTTTTTT
CASGTVNTGELFF